These 31 T cell receptor beta chains originate from one sample sequenced in a study of T-cell memory formation after mild COVID-19 (TCRdb year 2021). Library preparation was by 5' RACE. Sequencing instrument: Illumina NovaSeq 6000. In TCRdb, the public reads were trimmed at Q25 with fastp and aligned with MiXCR, with productive beta chains retained. Every CDR3 protein is listed once, alongside the most common genes and DNA of its rows. The sample table shows just over 400,000 distinct CDR3 sequences, and around 22% are seen once. The top ten hold about an eighth of the sample. Sequenced sample: PBMCs or a T cell subset sorted from them (not recorded which). The receptor set was obtained from an adult woman who had mild COVID-19 (a few samples of this study predate the infection). The sample titles of this study are shuffled in the database, so cell type and time point are left out; the donor was told from shared clones.

The chain links TRBV14 to TRBJ2-1; D gene uncertain. V was clipped by 1 base and J by 0 bases, with 10 bases between them. The CDR3 has 16 amino acids. In germline, CDR1 is SGHDN, CDR2 FVKESK. In DNA form, the CDR3 reads TGTGCCAGCAGCCAAGGGATACTCCGCTCCTACAATGAGCAGTTCTTC. Protein sequence: CASSQGILRSYNEQFF.

The chain recombines TRBV19 with TRBJ1-5; the match to TRBD1 covers 7 bases. Trimming took 8 bases from V and 9 from J; bases not matched to a gene: 16. Germline CDR1 LNHDA, CDR2 SQIVND (reference sequence). The CDR3 contains 15 residues. The CDR3, as DNA: TGTGCCAGTGGTACGAGCGGACAGGCCGTTTGGCCCCAGCATTTT. Its protein product is CASGTSGQAVWPQHF.

There are a few counts of this clonotype. The chain couples TRBV29-1 to TRBJ2-7; TRBD1 matches at 9 bases. This CDR3 spans 15 amino acids. Germline trimming cut 5 bases from V and 3 bases from J; bases unmatched to any gene: 11. CDR1 and CDR2 (germline): SQVTM, ANQGSEA. The CDR3 loop is CSVRDWDREDYEQYF. The CDR3 DNA is TGCAGCGTTCGAGATTGGGACAGGGAAGACTACGAGCAGTACTTC.

This clonotype turned up a few times. This chain connects TRBV25-1 to TRBJ1-5, with D uncertain. This CDR3 comprises 12 residues. With 4 bases removed from V and 6 bases from J, the gap between germline ends came to 7 bases. Germline V gene data show CDR1 as MGHDK and CDR2 as SYGVNS. This chain's CDR3 is CASSVLGQPQHF. In DNA form, the CDR3 reads TGTGCCAGCAGTGTGCTAGGTCAGCCCCAGCATTTT.

Only a few counts were recorded for this clonotype. The chain uses TRBV9 and TRBJ2-1, with TRBD2 identical over 9 bases. CDR1 is SGDLS and CDR2 is YYNGEE in the germline V gene. With V trimmed by 1 base and J by 4 bases, 6 bases remained unmatched. The CDR3 contains 16 residues. DNA of the CDR3: TGTGCCAGCAGCGTAAATGCGGGAGGGAAGTACAATGAGCAGTTCTTC. Translated, it gives CASSVNAGGKYNEQFF.

The gene calls are TRBV7-8 and TRBJ2-3; TRBD2 might be the D (6 bases). The V end was cut by 0 bases, the J end by 2 bases, with 15 bases between. The CDR3 runs to 17 residues. Germline-derived CDR1 and CDR2 are SGHVS and FQNEAQ. The CDR3 reads CASSLALSWGDTDTQYF. CDR3 DNA sequence: TGTGCCAGCAGCTTAGCGCTAAGCTGGGGGGACACAGATACGCAGTATTTT.

This chain's CDR3 is CAISGRDRPYEQYF. CDR3 DNA: TGTGCCATCAGTGGCCGGGACAGGCCCTACGAGCAGTACTTC. The chain joins TRBV10-3 to TRBJ2-7; TRBD1 agrees at 8 bases. The ends lost 4 bases at V and 2 bases at J; junction bases unmatched: 4. CDR1 is ENHRY and CDR2 is SYGVKD in the germline V gene. This CDR3 region has 14 residues.

The gene calls are TRBV19 and TRBJ1-4; perhaps TRBD1 as D (6 bases). V lost 8 bases and J lost 3, with 10 bases in between. This CDR3 has 13 amino acids. Germline V gene sequence: CDR1 LNHDA, CDR2 SQIVND (reference sequence). CDR3 bases: TGTGCCAGTGGAGACAGGTCTAATGAAAAACTGTTTTTT. Protein product: CASGDRSNEKLFF.

The chain is built from TRBV7-9 and TRBJ1-2; D not resolved. There are 12 residues in the CDR3. CDR1 is SEHNR, CDR2 FQNEAQ, per germline (reference sequence). With 0 bases removed from V and 12 bases from J, the gap between germline ends came to 11 bases. The CDR3 sequence: CASSLATDRHTF. Written as DNA, the CDR3 is TGTGCCAGCAGCTTAGCGACGGACCGCCACACCTTC.

In this sample, this clonotype turned up many times. The chain carries TRBV7-9 and TRBJ1-1; a possible D gene is TRBD1 (6 bases). CDR1 and CDR2 from the germline V gene are SEHNR and FQNEAQ (reference sequence). Trimming stripped 4 bases from V and 2 bases from J, with 11 bases between. The CDR3 totals 14 residues. CDR3 DNA: TGTGCCAGCAGCTCCTTCAGGGGAAACACTGAAGCTTTCTTT. Amino acid sequence: CASSSFRGNTEAFF.

This clonotype was seen a few times. The chain uses TRBV7-8 and TRBJ2-7; the D gene could be TRBD1 or TRBD2 (7 bases each). The V end lost 5 bases, the J end lost 3 bases, and 17 bases lay between the germline ends. The germline V gene has CDR1 SGHVS and CDR2 FQNEAQ. There are 15 residues in the CDR3. In nucleotides, the CDR3 is TGTGCCAGCAGCCCTAGCGGCCAGGGGGTCTACGAGCAGTACTTC. Amino acids: CASSPSGQGVYEQYF.

The sample holds a few counts of this clonotype. The V and J genes are TRBV24-1 and TRBJ2-3, with 10 bases that match TRBD1. The V gene's germline CDR1 is KGHDR and CDR2 SFDVKD. With 4 bases clipped from V and 1 base from J, the junction kept 1 base outside the gene matches. CDR3 length: 15 amino acids. The CDR3 region has the DNA TGTGCCACCAGTGAGGGGACAGGGGGCACAGATACGCAGTATTTT. Protein sequence: CATSEGTGGTDTQYF.

A single count supports this clonotype. This CDR3 is CASSSPGDPDTQYF. As DNA, the CDR3 is TGTGCCAGCAGCTCTCCGGGGGACCCAGATACGCAGTATTTT. The chain couples TRBV7-9 to TRBJ2-3; TRBD2 might be the D (6 bases). V lost 4 bases, J lost 4 bases, and 12 bases lay in between. The length of the CDR3 is 14 residues. Germline lookup yields CDR1 SEHNR and CDR2 FQNEAQ (reference sequence). Based on the CDR3 plus reference TRBV7-9 and TRBJ2-3, the full variable domain is DTGVSQNPRHKITKRGQNVTFRCDPISEHNRLYWYRQTLGQGPEFLTYFQNEAQLEKSRLLSDRFSAERPKGSFSTLEIQRTEQGDSAMYLCASSSPGDPDTQYFGPGTRLTVL.

This chain connects TRBV5-4 to TRBJ2-1; 9 bases map to TRBD2. CDR1 SGHNT and CDR2 YYREEE come from the germline V gene (reference sequence). The CDR3 has 13 residues. After removal of 10 bases from V and 6 bases from J, the junction contained 8 bases not matched to a gene. CDR3 sequence reads: CARGSSGSNEQFF. The CDR3 nucleotides are TGTGCCCGCGGCAGTAGCGGGAGCAATGAGCAGTTCTTC.

V is TRBV10-3 and J is TRBJ2-5; TRBD2 is a possible D gene (6 bases). Germline V CDR1 and CDR2: ENHRY, SYGVKD. The CDR3 loop spans 13 amino acids. Between the trimmed V and J ends, which lost 4 bases and 3 bases, there was a span of 9 bases. CDR3 protein: CAISGTNEETQYF. The CDR3 DNA sequence: TGTGCCATCAGTGGGACTAATGAAGAGACCCAGTACTTC.

This clonotype came up a few times. This chain links TRBV5-1 with TRBJ2-7; the D gene is possibly TRBD1 (6 bases). The CDR3 has 12 amino acids. Germline-derived CDR1 and CDR2 are SGHRS and YFSETQ. Trimming took off 7 bases at V and 3 bases at J, with 11 bases between the two ends. DNA for the CDR3: TGCGCCAGCTACAGGGTAAGCTACGAGCAGTACTTC. It codes for CASYRVSYEQYF.

The V gene is TRBV6-6, the J gene TRBJ1-2; D gene uncertain. The CDR3 sequence is 13 residues long. Trimming shortened V by 0 bases and J by 5 bases, and 7 bases separated the two germline ends. Germline assignment: CDR1 MNHNY and CDR2 SVGAGI (reference sequence). The CDR3 region is CASSYSKEYGYTF. In nucleotides, the CDR3 is TGTGCCAGCAGTTACTCGAAGGAGTATGGCTACACCTTC.

In this sample, this clonotype turned up a few times. V usage is TRBV6-2 or TRBV6-3 and J usage is TRBJ1-5; D is unresolved. This CDR3 has 15 residues. The V end lost 2 bases, the J end lost 3 bases, and 11 bases lay between the germline ends. Germline CDR1 reads MNHEY; CDR2 reads SVGEGT. The CDR3 sequence: CASSYLGGANQPQHF. The CDR3 DNA reads as TGTGCCAGCAGTTACCTTGGCGGTGCCAATCAGCCCCAGCATTTT.

The genes are TRBV5-1 and TRBJ2-5; 8 bases align to TRBD1. V was clipped by 4 bases and J by 5 bases; unmatched bases: 7. The CDR3 consists of 14 residues. CDR1 and CDR2 (germline): SGHRS, YFSETQ. CDR3 sequence (DNA): TGCGCCAGCAGCAGTGGACAGGGCTTGGAGACCCAGTACTTC. This codes for CASSSGQGLETQYF. The full variable domain, in which reference TRBV5-1 and TRBJ2-5 provide the parts outside the CDR3, is KAGVTQTPRYLIKTRGQQVTLSCSPISGHRSVSWYQQTPGQGLQFLFEYFSETQRNKGNFPGRFSGRQFSNSRSEMNVSTLELGDSALYLCASSSGQGLETQYFGPGTRLLVL.

The rearrangement links TRBV6-2 or TRBV6-3 to TRBJ2-7; perhaps TRBD2 as D (5 bases). The ends were cut back, 5 bases at V and 2 bases at J, with 10 bases in the middle. Per the germline V gene, CDR1 is MNHEY and CDR2 is SVGEGT. The length of the CDR3 is 13 residues. The CDR3 bases are TGTGCCAGCAGTATTTCGAGGGCCTACGAGCAGTACTTC. It codes for CASSISRAYEQYF.

This clonotype appeared many times. This sequence joins TRBV15 and TRBJ2-2; D not resolved. Germline loops: CDR1 LNHNV, CDR2 YYDKDF (reference sequence). The V end was cut by 4 bases, the J end by 0 bases, with 12 bases between. There are 16 residues in the CDR3. CDR3 sequence (DNA): TGTGCCACCAGCATAGGTCGGTGGGCGAACACCGGGGAGCTGTTTTTT. Translated: CATSIGRWANTGELFF.

The chain joins TRBV6-1 to TRBJ2-3, with no clear D. Between the trimmed V and J ends, which lost 6 bases and 2 bases, there was a span of 9 bases. The CDR3 is 13 residues long. Germline values: CDR1 MNHNS, CDR2 SASEGT. CDR3 residues: CASRRRSTDTQYF. The CDR3 DNA reads TGTGCCAGCAGGCGACGGTCCACAGATACGCAGTATTTT.

This clonotype has only a few counts. V and J are TRBV7-6 and TRBJ2-3, with 9 bases matching TRBD1. Germline V lookup: CDR1 SGHVS, CDR2 FNYEAQ. CDR3 size: 16 residues. Germline trimming cut 1 base from V and 2 bases from J; bases unmatched to any gene: 4. The CDR3 DNA reads as TGTGCCAGCAGCTTAGAGGGACAGGGTCTCACAGATACGCAGTATTTT. The encoded protein is CASSLEGQGLTDTQYF.

The chain joins TRBV30 to TRBJ1-4; possibly TRBD1 for D (6 bases). V lost 5 bases and J 10 bases, leaving 17 bases between the germline ends. Germline lookup yields CDR1 GTSNPN and CDR2 SVGIG (reference sequence). The CDR3 covers 13 residues. The CDR3: CAWEQGLLGKLFF. CDR3 DNA sequence: TGTGCCTGGGAACAGGGTTTGTTGGGAAAACTGTTTTTT. Based on the CDR3 plus reference TRBV30 and TRBJ1-4, the full variable domain is SQTIHQWPATLVQPVGSPLSLECTVEGTSNPNLYWYRQAAGRGLQLLFYSVGIGQISSEVPQNLSASRPQDRQFILSSKKLLLSDSGFYLCAWEQGLLGKLFFGSGTQLSVL.

This clonotype was seen a few times. The chain links TRBV5-1 to TRBJ2-5; no firm D call. With 3 bases removed from V and 2 bases from J, the gap between germline ends came to 11 bases. The CDR3 sequence is 14 residues long. CDR1 and CDR2 (germline): SGHRS, YFSETQ. CDR3 nucleotides: TGCGCCAGCAGCTGGGGAAGCGAACAAGAGACCCAGTACTTC. Its protein product is CASSWGSEQETQYF.

The chain joins TRBV27 to TRBJ1-1; D is uncertain. The ends were cut back, 7 bases at V and 7 bases at J, with 10 bases in the middle. The CDR3 extends over 11 amino acids. Germline V gives CDR1 MNHEY, CDR2 SMNVEV (reference sequence). Here the CDR3 DNA reads TGTGCCAGCATATACGGCAGTGAAGCTTTCTTT. It encodes CASIYGSEAFF.

The chain joins TRBV3-1 to TRBJ1-5, with D tentatively TRBD1 (5 bases). The CDR3 is 16 amino acids. Looked up from germline, CDR1 is LGHDT and CDR2 is YNNKEL (reference sequence). The V end lost 3 bases, the J end lost 0 bases, and 12 bases lay between the germline ends. The CDR3: CASSHGTSYSNQPQHF. The CDR3 DNA sequence: TGTGCCAGCAGCCACGGGACGTCTTATAGCAATCAGCCCCAGCATTTT.

The chain carries TRBV12-3 or TRBV12-4 and TRBJ1-2; D is ambiguous. V was trimmed by 5 bases and J by 4 bases, leaving 11 bases between them. The CDR3 runs to 13 residues. The CDR3 loop is CASSRDSIYGYTF. The CDR3 DNA sequence: TGTGCCAGCAGTCGTGACTCGATCTATGGCTACACCTTC.

The rearrangement links TRBV24-1 to TRBJ2-2, with D hard to call. Germline CDR1 is KGHDR and CDR2 is SFDVKD. V was trimmed by 8 bases and J by 1 base, leaving 10 bases between them. This CDR3 has 14 amino acids. The CDR3 loop reads CATTNSMNTGELFF. CDR3 sequence (DNA): TGTGCCACCACAAACTCCATGAACACCGGGGAGCTGTTTTTT.

The rearrangement joins TRBV4-2 to TRBJ2-1; D unresolved. The ends were cut back, 0 bases at V and 6 bases at J, with 6 bases in the middle. CDR1 is LGHNA and CDR2 is YNFKEQ in the germline V gene. This CDR3 has 13 amino acids. CDR3 residues: CASSQEHFNEQFF. CDR3 DNA sequence: TGTGCCAGCAGCCAAGAACATTTCAATGAGCAGTTCTTC.

J is TRBJ2-7 and V is TRBV5-1; the D is unclear. This CDR3 comprises 15 residues. V lost 0 bases to trimming and J lost 5 bases, with 15 bases between them. Germline CDR1 is SGHRS and CDR2 is YFSETQ. The CDR3 DNA is TGCGCCAGCAGCTTGGCCAGTTTGGGGTTTGACGAGCAGTACTTC. Its translation is CASSLASLGFDEQYF.